This entry is about one TCR beta chain. This record comes from a study of blood T cell repertoires in COVID-19. Turning to the study itself: PBMCs, B-cell-depleted T cells, or T cells were the source of the cDNA or gDNA that made up the material.

Symptom resolution, clearance, or two negative PCRs marked donors in Cohort 3 as recovered. Per the original methods: Amplified reference gene primers provided the basis for estimating nucleated cell counts. Some clones are missing from TCRdb's copy, which holds only in-frame ones; the method was immunoSEQ multiplex PCR. That table gives V, J and clone size, and the DNA gave D and trimming. The sample holds fewer than 250,000 clones, 84% seen once. The receptor's source is a woman in her 30s who had recovered from COVID-19. The sample taken for sequencing was PBMCs or T cells enriched from blood (not recorded which).

The CDR3 DNA reads TGTGCCAGTAGTATACGGGGACAAGACGAGCAGTACGTC. The encoded protein is CASSIRGQDEQYV. V usage is TRBV19 and J usage is TRBJ2-7; perhaps TRBD1 as D (6 bases). The V end lost 2 bases, the J end lost 5 bases, and 10 bases lay between the germline ends. The CDR3 runs to 13 residues. CDR1 is LNHDA and CDR2 is SQIVND in the germline V gene (reference sequence).